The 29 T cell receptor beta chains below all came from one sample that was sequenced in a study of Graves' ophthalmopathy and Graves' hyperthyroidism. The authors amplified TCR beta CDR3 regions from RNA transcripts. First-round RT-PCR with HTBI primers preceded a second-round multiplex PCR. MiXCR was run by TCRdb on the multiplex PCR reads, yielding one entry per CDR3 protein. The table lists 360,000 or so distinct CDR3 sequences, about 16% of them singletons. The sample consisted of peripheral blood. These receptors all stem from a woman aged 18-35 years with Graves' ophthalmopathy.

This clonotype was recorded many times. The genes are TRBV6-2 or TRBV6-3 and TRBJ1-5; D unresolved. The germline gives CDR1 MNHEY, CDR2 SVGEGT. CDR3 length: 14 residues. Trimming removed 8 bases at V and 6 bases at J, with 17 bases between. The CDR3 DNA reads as TGTGCCAGCTACAGCACGGACGTAGGTCAGCCCCAGCATTTT. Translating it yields CASYSTDVGQPQHF.

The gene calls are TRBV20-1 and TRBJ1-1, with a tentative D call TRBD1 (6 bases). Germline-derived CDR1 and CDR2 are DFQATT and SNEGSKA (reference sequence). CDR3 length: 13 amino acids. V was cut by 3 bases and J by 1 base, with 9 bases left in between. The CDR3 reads CSASNRENTEAFF. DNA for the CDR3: TGCAGTGCTAGTAACAGGGAGAACACTGAAGCTTTCTTT.

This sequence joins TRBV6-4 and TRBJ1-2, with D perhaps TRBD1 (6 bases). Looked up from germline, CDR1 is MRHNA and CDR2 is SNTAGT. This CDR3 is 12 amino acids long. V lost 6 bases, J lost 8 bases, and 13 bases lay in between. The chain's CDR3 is CASRKDSLGYTF. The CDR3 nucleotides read TGTGCCAGCAGGAAGGACAGTTTGGGCTACACCTTC.

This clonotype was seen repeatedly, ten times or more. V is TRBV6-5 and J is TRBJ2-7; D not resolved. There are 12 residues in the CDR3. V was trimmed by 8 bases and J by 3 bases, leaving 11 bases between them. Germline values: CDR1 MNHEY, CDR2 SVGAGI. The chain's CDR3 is CASAAVVYEQYF. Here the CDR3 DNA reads TGTGCCAGCGCGGCGGTAGTCTACGAGCAGTACTTC.

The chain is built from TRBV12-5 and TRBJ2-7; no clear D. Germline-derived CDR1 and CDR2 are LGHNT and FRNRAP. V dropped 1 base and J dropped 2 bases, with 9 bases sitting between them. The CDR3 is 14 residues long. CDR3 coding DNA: TGTGCTAGTGGTTTGGCCGGGCCAGCCTACGAGCAGTACTTC. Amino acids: CASGLAGPAYEQYF. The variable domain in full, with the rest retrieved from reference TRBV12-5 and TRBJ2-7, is DARVTQTPRHKVTEMGQEVTMRCQPILGHNTVFWYRQTMMQGLELLAYFRNRAPLDDSGMPKDRFSAEMPDATLATLKIQPSEPRDSAVYFCASGLAGPAYEQYFGPGTRLTVT.

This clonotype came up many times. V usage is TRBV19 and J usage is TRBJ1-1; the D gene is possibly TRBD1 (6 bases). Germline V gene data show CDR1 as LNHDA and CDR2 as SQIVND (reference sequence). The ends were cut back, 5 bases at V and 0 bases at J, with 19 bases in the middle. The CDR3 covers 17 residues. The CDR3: CASSWKGRGPMNTEAFF. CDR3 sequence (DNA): TGTGCCAGTAGTTGGAAGGGCAGGGGCCCCATGAACACTGAAGCTTTCTTT.

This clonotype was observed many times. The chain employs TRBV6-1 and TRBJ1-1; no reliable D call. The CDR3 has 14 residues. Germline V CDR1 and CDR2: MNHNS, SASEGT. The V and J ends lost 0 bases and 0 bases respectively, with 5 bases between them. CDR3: CASSEAQLNTEAFF. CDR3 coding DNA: TGTGCCAGCAGTGAAGCACAGTTGAACACTGAAGCTTTCTTT.

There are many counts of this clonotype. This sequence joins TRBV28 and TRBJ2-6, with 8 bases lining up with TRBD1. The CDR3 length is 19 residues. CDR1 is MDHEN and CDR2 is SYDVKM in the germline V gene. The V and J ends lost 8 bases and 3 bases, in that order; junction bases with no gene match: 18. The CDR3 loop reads CASLSGQASDSGGANVLTF. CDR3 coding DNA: TGTGCCAGCCTTTCGGGACAGGCGTCTGATTCGGGTGGGGCCAACGTCCTGACTTTC.

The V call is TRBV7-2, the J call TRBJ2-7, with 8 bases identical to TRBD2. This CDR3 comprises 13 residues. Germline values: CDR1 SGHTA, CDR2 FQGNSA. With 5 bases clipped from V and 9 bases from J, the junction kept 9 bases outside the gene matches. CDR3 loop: CASSQTSDLGQYF. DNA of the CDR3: TGTGCCAGCAGCCAGACTAGCGATTTAGGGCAGTACTTC.

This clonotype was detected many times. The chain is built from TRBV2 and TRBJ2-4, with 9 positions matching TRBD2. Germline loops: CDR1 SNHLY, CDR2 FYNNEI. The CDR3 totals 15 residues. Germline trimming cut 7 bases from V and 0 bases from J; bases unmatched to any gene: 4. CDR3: CASISGRLAKNIQYF. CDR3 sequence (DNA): TGTGCCAGCATTAGCGGGAGACTAGCCAAAAACATTCAGTACTTC.

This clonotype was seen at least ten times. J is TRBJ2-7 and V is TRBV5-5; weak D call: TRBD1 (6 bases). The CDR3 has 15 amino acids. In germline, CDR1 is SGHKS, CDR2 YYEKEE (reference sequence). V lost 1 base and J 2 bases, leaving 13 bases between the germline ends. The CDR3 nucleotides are TGTGCCAGCAGCTTGTTCGGCAGGGGCCCCTACGAGCAGTACTTC. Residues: CASSLFGRGPYEQYF.

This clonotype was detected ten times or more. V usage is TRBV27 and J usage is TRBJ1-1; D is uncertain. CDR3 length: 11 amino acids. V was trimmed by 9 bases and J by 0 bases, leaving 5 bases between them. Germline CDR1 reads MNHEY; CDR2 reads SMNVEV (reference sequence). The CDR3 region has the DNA TGTGCCAGTTACATGAACACTGAAGCTTTCTTT. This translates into CASYMNTEAFF.

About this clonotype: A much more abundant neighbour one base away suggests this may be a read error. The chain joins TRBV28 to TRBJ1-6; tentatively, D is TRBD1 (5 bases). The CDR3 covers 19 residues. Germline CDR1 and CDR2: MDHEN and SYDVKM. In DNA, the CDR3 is TGTGCCAGCAGTTCCCCTCTCGGGGCAGGAGCATCGTATAATTCACCCCACCACTTT. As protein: CASSSPLGAGASYNSPHHF. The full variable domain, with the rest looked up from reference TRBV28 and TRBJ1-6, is DVKVTQSSRYLVKRTGEKVFLECVQDMDHENMFWYRQDPGLGLRLIYFSYDVKMKEKGDIPEGYSVSREKKERFSLILESASTNQTSMYLCASSSPLGAGASYNSPHHFGNGTRLTVT.

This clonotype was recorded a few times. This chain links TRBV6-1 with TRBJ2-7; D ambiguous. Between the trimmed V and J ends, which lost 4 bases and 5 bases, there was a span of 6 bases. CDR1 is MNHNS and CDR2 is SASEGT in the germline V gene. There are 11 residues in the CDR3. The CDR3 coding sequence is TGTGCCAGCAGTGTCGTGGACGAGCAGTACTTC. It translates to CASSVVDEQYF.

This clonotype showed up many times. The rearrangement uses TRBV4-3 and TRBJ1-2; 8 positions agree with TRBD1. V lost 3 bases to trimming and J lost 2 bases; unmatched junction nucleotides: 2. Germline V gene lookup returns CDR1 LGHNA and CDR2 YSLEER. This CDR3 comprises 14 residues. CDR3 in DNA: TGCGCCAGCAGCCACGACAGGGGAAACTATGGCTACACCTTC. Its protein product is CASSHDRGNYGYTF.

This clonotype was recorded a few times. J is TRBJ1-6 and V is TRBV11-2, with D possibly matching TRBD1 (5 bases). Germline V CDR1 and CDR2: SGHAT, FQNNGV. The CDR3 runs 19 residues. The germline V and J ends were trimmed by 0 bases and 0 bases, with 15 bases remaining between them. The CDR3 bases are TGTGCCAGCAGCTTAGATTCGGGACTCATGAGCTCCTATAATTCACCCCTCCACTTT. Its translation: CASSLDSGLMSSYNSPLHF.

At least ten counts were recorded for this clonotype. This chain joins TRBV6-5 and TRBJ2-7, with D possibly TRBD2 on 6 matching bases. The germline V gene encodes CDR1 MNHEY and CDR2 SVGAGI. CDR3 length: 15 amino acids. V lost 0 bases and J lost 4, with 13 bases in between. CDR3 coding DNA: TGTGCCAGCAGTTACTCCCATGGGGGGACTTACGAGCAGTACTTC. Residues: CASSYSHGGTYEQYF.

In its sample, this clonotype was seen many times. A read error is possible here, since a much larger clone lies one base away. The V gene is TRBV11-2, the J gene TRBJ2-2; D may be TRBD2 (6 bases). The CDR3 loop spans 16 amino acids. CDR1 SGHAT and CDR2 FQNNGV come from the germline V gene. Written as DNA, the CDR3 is TGTGCCAGCAAGGGACTGAGGTCAGGGTCTACCAGGGAGCTGCTTTTT. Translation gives CASKGLRSGSTRELLF.

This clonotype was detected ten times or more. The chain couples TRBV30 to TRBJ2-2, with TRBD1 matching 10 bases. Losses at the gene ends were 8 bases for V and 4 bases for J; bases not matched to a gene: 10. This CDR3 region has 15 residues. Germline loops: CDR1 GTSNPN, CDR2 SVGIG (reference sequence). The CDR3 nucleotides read TGTGCCCGTGGGTTGGGACAGGGGATCACCGGGGAGCTGTTTTTT. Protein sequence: CARGLGQGITGELFF.

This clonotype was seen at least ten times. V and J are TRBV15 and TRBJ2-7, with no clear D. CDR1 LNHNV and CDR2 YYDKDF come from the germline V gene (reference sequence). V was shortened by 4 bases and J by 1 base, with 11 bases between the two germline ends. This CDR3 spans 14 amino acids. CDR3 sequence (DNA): TGTGCCACCAGCACCACGGCCAGATCCTACGAGCAGTACTTC. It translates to CATSTTARSYEQYF.

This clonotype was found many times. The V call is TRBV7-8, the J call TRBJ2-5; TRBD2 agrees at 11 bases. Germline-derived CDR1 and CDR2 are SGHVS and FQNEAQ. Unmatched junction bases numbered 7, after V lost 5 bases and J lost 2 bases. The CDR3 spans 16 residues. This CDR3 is CASSPRLAGFQETQYF. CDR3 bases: TGTGCCAGCAGCCCCCGACTAGCGGGATTTCAAGAGACCCAGTACTTC.

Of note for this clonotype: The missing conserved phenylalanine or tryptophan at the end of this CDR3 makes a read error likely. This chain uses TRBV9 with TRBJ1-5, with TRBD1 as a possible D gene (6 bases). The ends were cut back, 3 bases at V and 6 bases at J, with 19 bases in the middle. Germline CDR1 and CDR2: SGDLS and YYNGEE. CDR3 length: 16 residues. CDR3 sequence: CASSDRGRGNGQPQHL. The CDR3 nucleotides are TGTGCCAGCAGCGATAGAGGCAGGGGTAATGGTCAGCCCCAGCATCTT.

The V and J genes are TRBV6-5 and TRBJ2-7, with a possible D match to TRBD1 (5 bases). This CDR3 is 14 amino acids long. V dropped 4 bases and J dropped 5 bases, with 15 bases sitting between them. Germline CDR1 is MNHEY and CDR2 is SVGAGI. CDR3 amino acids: CASSSRREMDEQYF. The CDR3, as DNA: TGTGCCAGCAGTTCCCGCAGGGAAATGGACGAGCAGTACTTC.

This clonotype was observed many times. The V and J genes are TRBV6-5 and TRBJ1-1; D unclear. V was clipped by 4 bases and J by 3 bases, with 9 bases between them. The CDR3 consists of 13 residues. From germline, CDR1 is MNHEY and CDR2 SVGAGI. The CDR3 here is CASSFGSDTEAFF. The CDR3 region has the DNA TGTGCCAGCAGTTTCGGGTCAGACACTGAAGCTTTCTTT.

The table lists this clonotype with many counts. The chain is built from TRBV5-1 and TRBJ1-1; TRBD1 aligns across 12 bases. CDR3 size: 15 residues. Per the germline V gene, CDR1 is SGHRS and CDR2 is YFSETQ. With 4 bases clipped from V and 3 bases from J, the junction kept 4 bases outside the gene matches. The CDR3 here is CASSPGQGADTEAFF. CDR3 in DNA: TGCGCCAGCAGCCCGGGACAGGGGGCGGACACTGAAGCTTTCTTT.

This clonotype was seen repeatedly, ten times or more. The CDR3 sequence: CASRWSGALSNQPQHF. For the CDR3, the DNA is TGTGCCAGCAGGTGGTCTGGGGCCCTAAGCAATCAGCCCCAGCATTTT. The rearrangement joins TRBV6-6 to TRBJ1-5, with D possibly matching TRBD1 (5 bases). The CDR3 covers 16 residues. With 6 bases removed from V and 1 base from J, the gap between germline ends came to 16 bases. Germline-derived CDR1 and CDR2 are MNHNY and SVGAGI (reference sequence).

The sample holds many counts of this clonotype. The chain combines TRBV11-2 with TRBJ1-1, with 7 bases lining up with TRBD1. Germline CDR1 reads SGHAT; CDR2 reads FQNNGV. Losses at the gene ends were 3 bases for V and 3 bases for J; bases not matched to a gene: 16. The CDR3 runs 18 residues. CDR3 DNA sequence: TGTGCCAGCAGCTTGGAGGGGGCAGTCGAGTTGAGGGACACTGAAGCTTTCTTT. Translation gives CASSLEGAVELRDTEAFF.

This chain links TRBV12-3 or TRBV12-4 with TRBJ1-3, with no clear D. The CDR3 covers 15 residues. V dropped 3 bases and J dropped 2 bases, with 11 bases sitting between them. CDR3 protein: CASSFEGRTGNTIYF. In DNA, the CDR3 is TGTGCCAGCAGTTTCGAAGGGAGAACTGGAAACACCATATATTTT.

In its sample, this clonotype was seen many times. CDR3 in DNA: TGTGCCAGCAGCCCTATATTACGCATGAACACTGAAGCTTTCTTT. Translating gives CASSPILRMNTEAFF. The genes are TRBV6-5 and TRBJ1-1, with D unresolved. The CDR3 is 15 residues long. Trimming removed 6 bases from V and 0 bases from J, with 14 bases in between. Germline-derived CDR1 and CDR2 are MNHEY and SVGAGI.